One T cell receptor beta chain is described in this entry. Its specificity is not known. Sequence at one end of the junction differs from germline and may be a read error. Germline values: CDR1 SEHNR, CDR2 FQNEAQ (reference sequence). This CDR3 has 16 residues. This sample is drawn from a study of cytomegalovirus exposure and HLA in healthy donors. Study results and limitations: Highest at DRB1 and lowest at HLA-C, TCR association rates differed among HLA loci in a later analysis. Associated with HLA alleles at 0.05 false discovery rate in a later analysis were over 15,000 TCR beta sequences. The authors assumed roughly uniform sequencing depth across donors for presence/absence analyses.

Among the donors, all were healthy bone marrow donors. The primer mix had 60 Vbeta and 13 Jbeta primers. Here immunoSEQ multiplex PCR was the method, and the copy in TCRdb shows in-frame clones only, minus some. In the table there are approximately 160,000 clones, around 77% of which are singletons. The chain employs TRBV7-9 and TRBJ2-2; maybe TRBD1 (6 bases). The clonotype was recovered from a man aged 40-49 years in good health and CMV-seronegative. The sequenced sample consisted of PBMCs. The CDR3 nucleotides read TGTTCCAGCAGGGGCGCTGTTCAGGGGCCCCCCGGGGAGCTGTTTTTT. This encodes CSSRGAVQGPPGELFF. Full variable domain (outside the CDR3, taken from reference TRBV7-9 and TRBJ2-2): DTGVSQNPRHKITKRGQNVTFRCDPISEHNRLYWYRQTLGQGPEFLTYFQNEAQLEKSRLLSDRFSAERPKGSFSTLEIQRTEQGDSAMYLCSSRGAVQGPPGELFFGEGSRLTVL.